These 28 T cell receptor beta chains share one sample of origin, sequenced in a study of graft-versus-host responses after intestinal transplantation (dated by TCRdb to the early 2020s). The sample's time point, from its label and the paper: cells obtained before transplantation from donor or recipient. Their specific antigens are unknown. Library creation used the immunoSEQ multiplex PCR assay. TCRdb stores this immuneACCESS table with in-frame sequences only. Part of the clones is absent; in the studies checked, under half of the shortfall reflects unresolved V genes, and no reason is known for the rest. The table for this sample lists more than 65,000 clones; roughly 94% of them were counted only once. Of the sample, around 0.57% is held by the ten largest clones. Sequencing was performed on unstimulated CD8+ T cells sorted from spleen or lymph node cells, taken before intestinal transplant. The receptors shown here come from a human donor who received an intestinal transplant.

This chain uses TRBV5-1 with TRBJ2-3; D is undetermined. Germline loops: CDR1 SGHRS, CDR2 YFSETQ. The CDR3 extends over 12 amino acids. The germline V and J ends were trimmed by 4 bases and 4 bases, with 7 bases remaining between them. This CDR3 is CASSLLADTQYF. DNA for the CDR3: TGCGCCAGCAGCCTTCTAGCAGATACGCAGTATTTT.

This chain uses TRBV2 with TRBJ2-2, with 9 positions matching TRBD2. The CDR3 loop spans 16 amino acids. The germline V gene encodes CDR1 SNHLY and CDR2 FYNNEI. V trimming: 3 bases; J trimming: 1 base; junction bases outside the gene matches: 3. The CDR3 here is CASSDGTSRNTGELFF. The CDR3 region has the DNA TGTGCCAGCAGTGACGGGACTAGCCGGAACACCGGGGAGCTGTTTTTT.

This sequence joins TRBV7-9 and TRBJ1-5, with a possible D match to TRBD1 (6 bases). Between the trimmed V and J ends, which lost 1 base and 0 bases, there was a span of 16 bases. Germline loops: CDR1 SEHNR, CDR2 FQNEAQ (reference sequence). This CDR3 comprises 18 residues. The CDR3 region is CASSLGGPDSHSNQPQHF. CDR3 nucleotides: TGTGCCAGCAGCTTAGGGGGACCGGACAGTCATAGCAATCAGCCCCAGCATTTT.

The rearrangement joins TRBV28 to TRBJ1-5; TRBD1 might be the D (6 bases). The V and J ends lost 1 base and 3 bases respectively, with 16 bases between them. CDR1 and CDR2 from the germline V gene are MDHEN and SYDVKM. The CDR3 has 17 residues. CDR3 loop: CASSLYSRGGSNQPQHF. The CDR3 bases are TGTGCCAGCAGTTTATACTCGAGGGGGGGATCCAATCAGCCCCAGCATTTT. Full variable domain (missing parts from reference TRBV28 and TRBJ1-5): DVKVTQSSRYLVKRTGEKVFLECVQDMDHENMFWYRQDPGLGLRLIYFSYDVKMKEKGDIPEGYSVSREKKERFSLILESASTNQTSMYLCASSLYSRGGSNQPQHFGDGTRLSIL.

The chain uses TRBV14 and TRBJ1-2, with D uncertain. Trimming removed 1 base from V and 0 bases from J, with 12 bases in between. The CDR3 runs 16 residues. Per germline, CDR1 SGHDN and CDR2 FVKESK. The CDR3 bases are TGTGCCAGCAGCCAAGGATCCTACGGAGCTAACTATGGCTACACCTTC. It yields the protein CASSQGSYGANYGYTF.

This chain connects TRBV5-1 to TRBJ2-1; 9 bases align to TRBD1. This CDR3 spans 15 amino acids. From germline, CDR1 is SGHRS and CDR2 YFSETQ. After removal of 2 bases from V and 1 base from J, the junction contained 1 base not matched to a gene. DNA for the CDR3: TGCGCCAGCAGCTTAGGACAGGGGTCCTACAATGAGCAGTTCTTC. Encoded protein: CASSLGQGSYNEQFF.

The chain combines TRBV28 with TRBJ2-5; 8 bases agree with TRBD2. Trimming removed 5 bases from V and 5 bases from J; junction bases left unmatched: 22. This CDR3 is built from 19 residues. Germline values: CDR1 MDHEN, CDR2 SYDVKM. The CDR3 DNA sequence: TGTGCCAGCAGTCCCCAATTATGGCGGGAGGAGGTAGGGTGGGAGACCCAGTACTTC. Translating it yields CASSPQLWREEVGWETQYF.

The V gene is TRBV28, the J gene TRBJ1-4; no clear D. Looked up from germline, CDR1 is MDHEN and CDR2 is SYDVKM. The length of the CDR3 is 13 residues. V lost 4 bases, J lost 7 bases, and 10 bases lay in between. CDR3 sequence: CASSSSLTEKLFF. The CDR3 nucleotides read TGTGCCAGCAGTTCCAGTTTAACTGAAAAACTGTTTTTT.

The rearrangement links TRBV7-9 to TRBJ1-1; D remains ambiguous. Germline lookup yields CDR1 SEHNR and CDR2 FQNEAQ (reference sequence). V lost 5 bases to trimming and J lost 5 bases, with 12 bases between them. CDR3 length: 13 amino acids. The CDR3 DNA reads as TGTGCCAGCAGCCCCGCCCGGGAAACTGAAGCTTTCTTT. Translating it yields CASSPARETEAFF. The entire variable domain, with the rest obtained from reference TRBV7-9 and TRBJ1-1, is as follows: DTGVSQNPRHKITKRGQNVTFRCDPISEHNRLYWYRQTLGQGPEFLTYFQNEAQLEKSRLLSDRFSAERPKGSFSTLEIQRTEQGDSAMYLCASSPARETEAFFGQGTRLTVV.

The chain links TRBV7-7 to TRBJ2-3, with TRBD1 matching 7 bases. Germline values: CDR1 SSHAT, CDR2 FNYEAQ (reference sequence). The CDR3 sequence is 16 residues long. The trim removed 5 bases at V and 1 base at J, leaving 9 bases unmatched. CDR3: CASSPGLGTGTDTQYF. DNA of the CDR3: TGTGCCAGCAGCCCTGGACTTGGGACAGGCACAGATACGCAGTATTTT.

The V gene is TRBV19, the J gene TRBJ1-5; D gene ambiguous. V lost 3 bases, J lost 4 bases, and 13 bases lay in between. The germline CDR1 and CDR2 sequences are LNHDA and SQIVND (reference sequence). There are 15 residues in the CDR3. The CDR3 loop is CASSMSDMQNQPQHF. Here the CDR3 DNA reads TGTGCCAGTAGTATGTCAGACATGCAAAATCAGCCCCAGCATTTT. Full variable domain (missing parts from reference TRBV19 and TRBJ1-5): DGGITQSPKYLFRKEGQNVTLSCEQNLNHDAMYWYRQDPGQGLRLIYYSQIVNDFQKGDIAEGYSVSREKKESFPLTVTSAQKNPTAFYLCASSMSDMQNQPQHFGDGTRLSIL.

This clone was seen a single time. This chain connects TRBV5-6 to TRBJ2-7; D is undetermined. Trimming stripped 6 bases from V and 4 bases from J, with 17 bases between. Germline V gene sequence: CDR1 SGHDT, CDR2 YYEEEE. The CDR3 is 14 amino acids. The CDR3 sequence: CASNYESFVYEQYF. CDR3 coding DNA: TGTGCCAGCAACTACGAAAGTTTCGTATACGAGCAGTACTTC.

The rearrangement uses TRBV28 and TRBJ2-1; D may be TRBD2 (6 bases). V was pared by 7 bases and J by 3 bases, with 19 bases between. The germline V gene has CDR1 MDHEN and CDR2 SYDVKM. CDR3 size: 16 residues. The CDR3 loop is CASTPRGGLFYNEQFF. In nucleotides, the CDR3 is TGTGCCAGCACCCCCCGAGGAGGACTATTCTACAATGAGCAGTTCTTC.

The chain joins TRBV30 to TRBJ2-1, with 8 bases lining up with TRBD2. The length of the CDR3 is 14 residues. The junction had 7 bases not matched to a gene; V was cut back by 0 bases and J by 9 bases. Germline lookup yields CDR1 GTSNPN and CDR2 SVGIG (reference sequence). CDR3 amino acids: CAWSVGREVSEQFF. The DNA for the CDR3 is TGTGCCTGGAGTGTAGGGCGGGAGGTTAGTGAGCAGTTCTTC.

The chain links TRBV6-9 to TRBJ2-5; 9 nucleotides match TRBD1. V lost 8 bases to trimming and J lost 5 bases; unmatched junction nucleotides: 12. Germline values: CDR1 MNHGY, CDR2 SVAAGI. The CDR3 covers 15 residues. CDR3 loop: CASQYLQGAYETQYF. DNA for the CDR3: TGTGCCAGCCAATACCTACAGGGGGCATACGAGACCCAGTACTTC.

This clone occurred once. The V gene is TRBV5-4, the J gene TRBJ2-3; perhaps D is TRBD1 or TRBD2 (5 bases each). The CDR3 consists of 15 residues. V shed 5 bases and J shed 2 bases, with 15 bases lying between them. CDR1 and CDR2 from the germline V gene are SGHNT and YYREEE (reference sequence). The CDR3 is CASSSGWGATDTQYF. The CDR3 bases are TGTGCCAGCAGTTCAGGGTGGGGAGCCACAGATACGCAGTATTTT. Drawing the rest from reference TRBV5-4 and TRBJ2-3, the complete variable domain is ETGVTQSPTHLIKTRGQQVTLRCSSQSGHNTVSWYQQALGQGPQFIFQYYREEENGRGNFPPRFSGLQFPNYSSELNVNALELDDSALYLCASSSGWGATDTQYFGPGTRLTVL.

The chain joins TRBV7-6 to TRBJ2-3; D perhaps matches TRBD2 (9 bases). Looked up from germline, CDR1 is SGHVS and CDR2 is FNYEAQ. Trimming took off 5 bases at V and 2 bases at J, with 20 bases between the two ends. The CDR3 has 17 residues. CDR3 amino acids: CASSAGGLAGYTDTQYF. The CDR3 coding sequence is TGTGCCAGCAGCGCAGGGGGCCTAGCGGGATACACAGATACGCAGTATTTT.

The chain is built from TRBV28 and TRBJ2-7; TRBD2 is a possible D gene (5 bases). Germline CDR1 reads MDHEN; CDR2 reads SYDVKM. Trimming removed 5 bases from V and 0 bases from J, with 20 bases in between. This CDR3 contains 17 residues. The CDR3 DNA reads TGTGCCAGCAGTCCCGACTATTCGGGCTCTAGCTCCTACGAGCAGTACTTC. Encoded protein: CASSPDYSGSSSYEQYF.

The CDR3 DNA reads TGTGCCAGCAGCTACGCCGGGACAGGGATCTACGAGCAGTACTTC. Residues: CASSYAGTGIYEQYF. The V call is TRBV13, the J call TRBJ2-7, with 9 bases lining up with TRBD1. This CDR3 region has 15 residues. Germline V gene sequence: CDR1 PRHDT, CDR2 FYEKMQ (reference sequence). Unmatched junction bases numbered 7, after V lost 4 bases and J lost 3 bases. The full variable domain, in which reference TRBV13 and TRBJ2-7 provide the parts outside the CDR3, is AAGVIQSPRHLIKEKRETATLKCYPIPRHDTVYWYQQGPGQDPQFLISFYEKMQSDKGSIPDRFSAQQFSDYHSELNMSSLELGDSALYFCASSYAGTGIYEQYFGPGTRLTVT.

This sequence joins TRBV19 and TRBJ1-4; D gene ambiguous. V gave up 8 bases and J gave up 5 bases, with 12 bases separating them. The CDR3 is made up of 13 amino acids. Per germline, CDR1 LNHDA and CDR2 SQIVND (reference sequence). The CDR3 loop is CASADGNNEKLFF. The DNA for the CDR3 is TGTGCCAGTGCAGACGGAAACAATGAAAAACTGTTTTTT.

A remark on this clone: This sample includes further DNA sequences coding for the same CDR3. CDR3 bases: TGTGCCAGCAGCTTAACGTTCGGGTGGGCGGACTCCTACAATGAGCAGTTCTTC. This gives the protein CASSLTFGWADSYNEQFF. The J gene is TRBJ2-1, the V gene TRBV7-3; D call uncertain. The V and J ends lost 0 bases and 0 bases respectively, with 15 bases between them. CDR3 length: 18 residues. From germline, CDR1 is SGHTA and CDR2 FQGTGA.

CDR3 bases: TGTGCCAGCAGCTCAATCTCGCAGGGATCTAATGGCTACACCTTC. Protein sequence: CASSSISQGSNGYTF. The chain couples TRBV5-6 to TRBJ1-2, with D perhaps TRBD1 (5 bases). The V end lost 3 bases, the J end lost 6 bases, and 18 bases lay between the germline ends. The CDR3 totals 15 residues. Germline V gene data show CDR1 as SGHDT and CDR2 as YYEEEE.

This chain joins TRBV4-2 and TRBJ2-1; TRBD2 matches 11 bases. The CDR3 consists of 15 residues. Germline values: CDR1 LGHNA, CDR2 YNFKEQ. V lost 6 bases to trimming and J lost 4 bases; unmatched junction nucleotides: 5. DNA of the CDR3: TGTGCCAGCAGGGACACTAGCGGGGGTTACAATGAGCAGTTCTTC. Translation: CASRDTSGGYNEQFF.

The rearrangement uses TRBV9 and TRBJ2-7; TRBD2 might be the D (5 bases). V was cut by 0 bases and J by 4 bases, with 11 bases left in between. This CDR3 comprises 14 residues. Germline V gives CDR1 SGDLS, CDR2 YYNGEE. The CDR3 sequence is CASSVDAGQYEQYF. The CDR3, as DNA: TGTGCCAGCAGCGTAGATGCGGGCCAGTACGAGCAGTACTTC. Together with reference TRBV9 and TRBJ2-7, the CDR3 gives the full variable domain: DSGVTQTPKHLITATGQRVTLRCSPRSGDLSVYWYQQSLDQGLQFLIQYYNGEERAKGNILERFSAQQFPDLHSELNLSSLELGDSALYFCASSVDAGQYEQYFGPGTRLTVT.

This chain connects TRBV15 to TRBJ2-5, with D possibly being TRBD1 or TRBD2 (5 bases each). The CDR3 covers 16 residues. The V gene's germline CDR1 is LNHNV and CDR2 YYDKDF (reference sequence). The V end was cut by 1 base, the J end by 4 bases, with 16 bases between. The CDR3 loop reads CATSRGAGAWGETQYF. The DNA of the CDR3 is TGTGCCACCAGCAGAGGAGCCGGGGCGTGGGGAGAGACCCAGTACTTC.

V usage is TRBV4-2 and J usage is TRBJ1-1, with D uncertain. V was cut by 3 bases and J by 1 base, with 6 bases left in between. The CDR3 has 13 amino acids. Per germline, CDR1 LGHNA and CDR2 YNFKEQ. In DNA form, the CDR3 reads TGTGCCAGCAGCCAGGGGTCGAACACTGAAGCTTTCTTT. Protein: CASSQGSNTEAFF.

The chain recombines TRBV5-6 with TRBJ2-7; a possible D gene is TRBD1 (6 bases). CDR1 and CDR2 from the germline V gene are SGHDT and YYEEEE. The V and J ends lost 5 bases and 4 bases respectively, with 16 bases between them. The CDR3 totals 14 residues. Here the CDR3 reads CASRAAGAQYEQYF. DNA for the CDR3: TGTGCCAGCAGGGCGGCAGGGGCGCAGTACGAGCAGTACTTC.

The chain uses TRBV15 and TRBJ2-6; the match to TRBD1 covers 7 bases. Germline V gene sequence: CDR1 LNHNV, CDR2 YYDKDF (reference sequence). V dropped 9 bases and J dropped 2; count of bases not matched to a gene: 7. This CDR3 comprises 15 residues. The CDR3 DNA reads as TGTGCCACAGAAACAGGGGAAGCTGGGGCCAACGTCCTGACTTTC. Its protein is CATETGEAGANVLTF. The full variable domain, rest sourced from reference TRBV15 and TRBJ2-6, is DAMVIQNPRYQVTQFGKPVTLSCSQTLNHNVMYWYQQKSSQAPKLLFHYYDKDFNNEADTPDNFQSRRPNTSFCFLDIRSPGLGDTAMYLCATETGEAGANVLTFGAGSRLTVL.